This T cell receptor beta chain was identified in a study of shared clonotypes between healthy human individuals. Across the study: Donor composition was a couple of women and three men, aged 18 to 49. General observations from the study: Researchers sampled only blood; tissue repertoires likely differ.

Worth noting for this clone: The antigen is unknown.

Assay used: immunoSEQ multiplex PCR; TCRdb lists only in-frame clones, some missing. There are roughly 650,000 clones in the sample; about 96% occur only once, and roughly 0.1% lies in the top ten. CD8 cells regarded as naive lacked CD45RO, were positively chosen for CCR7, and omitted terminally differentiated effector memory CD45RA+ cells. Adult Caucasians living in Nashville, Tennessee made up all of the donors. The sequencing input was naive CD8+ T cells sorted from blood. This sequence originates from a woman in her 30s in good health.

CDR3 in DNA: TGTGCCAGCAGTTTATTCGTCATTGAGGAACGAAACACTGAAGCTTTCTTT. Amino acids: CASSLFVIEERNTEAFF. The V gene is TRBV28, the J gene TRBJ1-1; D is ambiguous. V lost 1 base and J lost 2, with 17 bases in between. Germline V gene lookup returns CDR1 MDHEN and CDR2 SYDVKM. The CDR3 runs 17 residues.